The 8 T cell receptor beta chains below all came from one sample that was sequenced in a study of neurological immune-mediated disorders. Via MiXCR, TCRdb re-called the 5' RACE reads, giving one row per CDR3 protein. In the table there are tens of thousands of distinct CDR3 sequences, more than 9.5% of which are singletons. Time point in this sample: longitudinal time-point 3. The sample taken for sequencing was PBMCs. The receptors come from a male donor with HTLV-1-associated myelopathy (HAM/TSP).

In its sample, this clonotype was seen many times. The chain recombines TRBV11-2 with TRBJ2-1; possibly TRBD2 for D (5 bases). The CDR3 runs to 13 residues. The germline V gene has CDR1 SGHAT and CDR2 FQNNGV. V lost 7 bases and J 8 bases, leaving 15 bases between the germline ends. The CDR3 sequence: CASKPGGLDEQFF. CDR3 sequence (DNA): TGTGCCAGCAAACCCGGCGGGTTGGATGAGCAGTTCTTC.

There are many counts of this clonotype. J is TRBJ2-3 and V is TRBV20-1; 14 nucleotides line up with TRBD2. CDR3 length: 15 amino acids. CDR1 and CDR2 from the germline V gene are DFQATT and SNEGSKA (reference sequence). V lost 5 bases, J lost 5 bases, and 6 bases stayed unmatched. CDR3 nucleotides: TGCAGTGCTTCGGGACTAGCGGGGGTTGAAGATACGCAGTATTTT. This sequence encodes CSASGLAGVEDTQYF.

This clonotype was detected many times. This chain connects TRBV20-1 to TRBJ2-2; 9 positions agree with TRBD2. The length of the CDR3 is 17 residues. Germline lookup yields CDR1 DFQATT and CDR2 SNEGSKA (reference sequence). The V and J ends lost 0 bases and 5 bases, in that order; junction bases with no gene match: 10. This CDR3 is CSARDPQRRGGTGELFF. The CDR3 nucleotides read TGCAGTGCTAGAGACCCACAGAGGCGGGGGGGGACCGGGGAGCTGTTTTTT.

At least ten counts were recorded for this clonotype. The genes are TRBV5-1 and TRBJ1-2, with TRBD1 as a possible D gene (5 bases). The CDR3 has 15 residues. The V gene lost 0 bases and the J gene lost 2 bases, with 11 bases spanning the gap. Germline CDR1 reads SGHRS; CDR2 reads YFSETQ. CDR3 sequence reads: CASSLEGRENYGYTF. CDR3 bases: TGCGCCAGCAGCTTGGAAGGCAGGGAGAACTATGGCTACACCTTC.

The table lists this clonotype with many counts. V is TRBV12-3 or TRBV12-4 and J is TRBJ1-1; a possible D gene is TRBD1 (6 bases). The CDR3 contains 15 residues. Trimming took off 3 bases at V and 0 bases at J, with 11 bases between the two ends. This chain's CDR3 is CASSLRGAMNTEAFF. The CDR3 bases are TGTGCCAGCAGTTTGAGGGGGGCTATGAACACTGAAGCTTTCTTT.

This clonotype was found many times. The V and J genes are TRBV7-2 and TRBJ1-6, with D unclear. The CDR3 is 15 residues long. Trimming stripped 1 base from V and 4 bases from J, with 8 bases between. CDR1 SGHTA and CDR2 FQGNSA come from the germline V gene. Here the CDR3 DNA reads TGTGCCAGCAGCTTAGTAGCCCAGTATAATTCACCCCTCCACTTT. Translation gives CASSLVAQYNSPLHF.

Many counts were recorded for this clonotype. This chain joins TRBV3-1 and TRBJ2-7, with TRBD2 matching 9 bases. V was pared by 3 bases and J by 3 bases, with 6 bases of the junction left unmatched. Germline-derived CDR1 and CDR2 are LGHDT and YNNKEL (reference sequence). The CDR3 has 15 residues. Written as DNA, the CDR3 is TGTGCCAGCAGCCAGATGGCTAGCGGGAACTACGAGCAGTACTTC. This codes for CASSQMASGNYEQYF.

V usage is TRBV12-3 or TRBV12-4 and J usage is TRBJ1-2; D not certain. Between the trimmed V and J ends, which lost 1 base and 1 base, there was a span of 4 bases. The CDR3 covers 13 residues. This CDR3 reads CASSLDVNYGYTF. The DNA of the CDR3 is TGTGCCAGCAGTTTAGACGTTAACTATGGCTACACCTTC.